These T cell receptor beta chains were read from a single sample in a study of blood T cells in healthy people across ages. Each CDR3 protein gets one entry after TCRdb re-called the 5' RACE reads with MiXCR. The sample has under 700,000 distinct CDR3 sequences, less than 25% seen once. This sample also belongs to another study, concerning T cells of mothers and their children.

The sequencing sample was made of blood. The receptors were gathered from a boy between 5 and 17 years old in good health. CDR3s include the opening cysteine and the closing phenylalanine or tryptophan. Fields, in order: V gene, CDR3 length, clone size, J gene, D gene, CDR3 protein, CDR3 DNA. A D gene is named only where the DNA matches it firmly. The size of a clone is reported for some rows only, either as once, few or many, or as a class for expanded clones.

TRBV9	15	few	TRBJ2-3	TRBD1	CASSITGVGTDTQYF	TGTGCCAGCAGCATTACAGGGGTGGGCACAGATACGCAGTATTTT
TRBV11-1	15	.	TRBJ2-7	TRBD1	CASSSLTGGGYEQYF	TGTGCCAGCAGCTCACTGACAGGGGGCGGATACGAGCAGTACTTC
TRBV4-1	17	few	TRBJ2-2	TRBD2	CASSQDFGTSNTGELFF	TGCGCCAGCAGCCAAGATTTCGGGACTAGCAACACCGGGGAGCTGTTTTTT
TRBV6-2/TRBV6-3	12	few	TRBJ2-7	.	CASKRDSYEQYF	TGTGCCAGCAAAAGGGACTCCTACGAGCAGTACTTC
TRBV7-2	15	few	TRBJ1-1	.	CASSLGSRADTEAFF	TGTGCCAGCAGCTTAGGGTCCCGCGCGGACACTGAAGCTTTCTTT
TRBV3-1	14	.	TRBJ2-7	.	CASSQDGGTYEQYF	TGTGCCAGCAGCCAAGATGGAGGAACCTACGAGCAGTACTTC
TRBV11-2	14	.	TRBJ2-7	.	CASSESRLAYEQYF	TGTGCCAGCAGCGAAAGTAGGTTGGCCTACGAGCAGTACTTC
TRBV9	13	few	TRBJ1-5	.	CASSAGVTQPQHF	TGTGCCAGCAGCGCCGGCGTTACTCAGCCCCAGCATTTT
TRBV2	15	.	TRBJ1-2	.	CASSGDRTPNYGYTF	TGTGCCAGCAGTGGAGACAGGACTCCTAACTATGGCTACACCTTC
TRBV28	14	.	TRBJ2-5	.	CASSLSLAMETQYF	TGTGCCAGCAGTTTAAGCCTAGCAATGGAGACCCAGTACTTC
TRBV4-3	18	few	TRBJ2-6	.	CASSQDWREVYGANVLTF	TGCGCCAGCAGCCAAGATTGGAGGGAGGTCTATGGGGCCAACGTCCTGACTTTC
TRBV21-1	15	many	TRBJ2-7	.	CASSKGATGGHEQYF	TGTGCCAGCAGCAAAGGTGCGACAGGGGGCCACGAGCAGTACTTC
TRBV29-1	12	.	TRBJ2-5	TRBD2	CSVLAGEGTQYF	TGCAGCGTTTTAGCGGGAGAGGGGACCCAGTACTTC
TRBV6-1	15	.	TRBJ1-5	.	CASSPLAGLSQPQHF	TGTGCCAGCAGCCCCTTGGCAGGGCTTAGTCAGCCCCAGCATTTT
TRBV11-2	14	few	TRBJ2-1	.	CASSIRGGFNEQFF	TGTGCCAGCAGCATCCGCGGAGGGTTCAATGAGCAGTTCTTC
TRBV6-6	15	few	TRBJ2-7	TRBD1	CASTYGQGTPYEQYF	TGTGCCAGCACCTACGGACAGGGTACCCCCTACGAGCAGTACTTC
TRBV29-1	11	few	TRBJ1-2	.	CSAGTGRGYTF	TGCAGCGCGGGGACCGGACGTGGCTACACCTTC
TRBV20-1	16	.	TRBJ2-1	.	CSARDPSPSSYNEQFF	TGCAGTGCTAGAGACCCTAGCCCTAGCTCCTACAATGAGCAGTTCTTC
TRBV7-8	17	.	TRBJ2-1	TRBD2	CASSSRVGLAGFDEQFF	TGTGCCAGCAGCTCAAGAGTCGGACTAGCGGGATTCGATGAGCAGTTCTTC
TRBV28	12	few	TRBJ2-7	.	CASSTWVYEQYF	TGTGCCAGCAGTACCTGGGTCTACGAGCAGTACTTC
TRBV7-2	11	few	TRBJ2-1	.	CASSSFGEQFF	TGTGCCAGCAGCTCTTTCGGGGAGCAGTTCTTC
TRBV11-2	19	.	TRBJ2-2	TRBD2	CASTNLASGIGRHTGELFF	TGTGCCAGCACCAATCTCGCTAGCGGGATAGGTCGACACACCGGGGAGCTGTTTTTT
TRBV20-1	13	.	TRBJ2-5	.	CSAPPRGQETQYF	TGCAGTGCCCCCCCACGGGGGCAGGAGACCCAGTACTTC
TRBV7-2	15	.	TRBJ2-4	.	CASSLGPDNKNIQYF	TGTGCCAGCAGCTTAGGGCCAGACAACAAAAACATTCAGTACTTC
TRBV18	15	few	TRBJ2-7	TRBD2	CASSPSTSGGAEQYF	TGTGCCAGCTCACCGTCGACTAGCGGGGGGGCCGAGCAGTACTTC
TRBV6-4	14	.	TRBJ1-1	.	CATKPTDMNTEAFF	TGTGCCACCAAACCCACGGATATGAACACTGAAGCTTTCTTT
TRBV10-3	15	.	TRBJ2-7	.	CAISEVEAHRYEQYF	TGTGCCATCAGTGAAGTTGAAGCCCACAGGTACGAGCAGTACTTC
TRBV7-9	14	.	TRBJ1-6	.	CASSSRLGDSPLHF	TGTGCCAGCAGCTCAAGGTTGGGGGACTCACCCCTCCACTTT
TRBV20-1	12	few	TRBJ1-1	.	CSSTGGITEAFF	TGCAGCTCAACAGGTGGGATCACTGAAGCTTTCTTT
TRBV9	15	.	TRBJ1-4	.	CASSLGPATNEKLFF	TGTGCCAGCAGCTTGGGACCAGCAACTAATGAAAAACTGTTTTTT
TRBV28	16	.	TRBJ2-7	.	CASSPHHEDSSYEQYF	TGTGCCAGCAGTCCACACCACGAGGACAGCTCCTACGAGCAGTACTTC
TRBV6-1	17	.	TRBJ2-7	TRBD2	CASRTLRGGSKSYEQYF	TGTGCCAGCAGAACTTTGAGGGGCGGGAGCAAGTCCTACGAGCAGTACTTC
TRBV28	15	few	TRBJ2-2	TRBD1	CASCSRQGATGELFF	TGTGCCAGCTGTAGTAGACAGGGCGCCACCGGGGAGCTGTTTTTT
TRBV28	14	few	TRBJ2-1	TRBD2	CASTPRTSFNEQFF	TGTGCCAGCACCCCCAGGACTAGCTTCAATGAGCAGTTCTTC
TRBV7-2	17	many	TRBJ2-5	TRBD2	CASSGQTSGILPETQYF	TGTGCCAGCAGCGGACAGACTAGCGGTATCCTTCCAGAGACCCAGTACTTC
TRBV6-6	16	few	TRBJ2-3	TRBD1	CASSSYRGSSTDTQYF	TGTGCCAGCAGTTCCTACAGGGGGTCTAGCACAGATACGCAGTATTTT
TRBV28	13	.	TRBJ1-4	.	CASSLQGRKKLFF	TGTGCCAGCAGTTTGCAGGGGCGAAAAAAACTGTTTTTT
TRBV7-3	16	.	TRBJ2-3	TRBD2	CASSRPRGGRTDTQYF	TGTGCCAGCAGTCGCCCCCGGGGAGGGAGAACGGATACGCAGTATTTT
TRBV19	14	.	TRBJ1-2	TRBD1	CASSLPGGDYGYTF	TGTGCCAGTAGTCTGCCAGGGGGCGACTATGGCTACACCTTC
TRBV27	16	few	TRBJ1-4	.	CASSLAPGMRNEKLFF	TGTGCCAGCAGTTTAGCCCCCGGAATGCGAAATGAAAAACTGTTTTTT
TRBV7-2	14	.	TRBJ1-1	.	CASSRDWGSTEAFF	TGTGCCAGCAGCCGGGACTGGGGTAGCACTGAAGCTTTCTTT
TRBV2	14	once	TRBJ2-5	.	CASKFGAIQETQYF	TGTGCCAGCAAATTCGGGGCAATTCAAGAGACCCAGTACTTC
TRBV28	11	.	TRBJ2-1	.	CASSTGNEQFF	TGTGCCAGCAGTACAGGCAATGAGCAGTTCTTC
TRBV4-1	16	many	TRBJ2-5	TRBD2	CASSPSGGLGQETQYF	TGCGCCAGCAGCCCTAGCGGGGGGCTAGGCCAAGAGACCCAGTACTTC
TRBV6-2/TRBV6-3	14	few	TRBJ2-3	.	CASSYVESTDTQYF	TGTGCCAGCAGTTACGTCGAAAGCACAGATACGCAGTATTTT
TRBV5-4	13	few	TRBJ2-4	.	CASSGATENIQYF	TGTGCCAGCAGCGGAGCTACGGAAAACATTCAGTACTTC
TRBV28	17	.	TRBJ1-3	TRBD1	CASSVPFGQGAGNTIYF	TGTGCCAGCAGCGTCCCCTTTGGACAGGGGGCCGGGAACACCATATATTTT
TRBV10-3	15	few	TRBJ1-4	.	CAISEEGLTNEKLFF	TGTGCCATCAGTGAGGAGGGGTTGACTAATGAAAAACTGTTTTTT
TRBV27	12	.	TRBJ2-3	TRBD1	CASWTGVDTQYF	TGTGCCAGCTGGACAGGTGTGGATACGCAGTATTTT
TRBV12-3/TRBV12-4	13	once	TRBJ2-5	.	CASSFPPKEAQYF	TGTGCCAGCAGTTTCCCTCCGAAAGAGGCCCAGTACTTC
TRBV12-3/TRBV12-4	18	few	TRBJ2-7	.	CASSFRGLGVAFPYEQYF	TGTGCCAGCAGTTTCAGGGGTTTAGGGGTCGCTTTCCCCTACGAGCAGTACTTC
TRBV27	11	.	TRBJ2-2	.	CASSAPGELFF	TGTGCCAGCAGTGCCCCCGGGGAGCTGTTTTTT
TRBV7-3	15	few	TRBJ2-1	.	CASSSKRERKGIQFF	TGTGCCAGCAGCTCGAAACGGGAACGCAAGGGTATACAGTTCTTC
TRBV12-3/TRBV12-4	13	.	TRBJ2-4	TRBD1	CASRVGTGNIQYF	TGTGCCAGCAGGGTTGGGACAGGAAACATTCAGTACTTC
TRBV20-1	18	few	TRBJ2-1	TRBD1	CSARGDPGQGHSYSEQFF	TGCAGTGCTAGAGGAGATCCGGGACAGGGTCACTCCTACAGTGAGCAGTTCTTC